This T cell receptor beta chain was observed in a study of T cell responses to AZD1222 COVID-19 vaccine. Sequenced by immunoSEQ multiplex PCR; TCRdb stores in-frame clones only, minus some. The sample lists about 150,000 clones, 90% occurring once. The CDR3 has 14 amino acids. Germline values: CDR1 MNHEY, CDR2 SMNVEV (reference sequence). J gave up 5 bases and V 6 bases, and 9 bases lay outside the gene matches. Remarks on this clone: Its target is unknown.

Regarding the study as a whole: White British people made up most donors, females outnumbered males, and clonal diversity was possibly underestimated. Only a handful of AZD1222 recipients, more than five in all, had baseline seropositivity.

The V and J genes are TRBV27 and TRBJ1-2, with 7 bases fitting TRBD1. This TCR derives from an adult in good health. Sequenced material: peripheral blood, taken on day 0 of AZD1222 vaccination. The CDR3 here is CASRTRTGWYGYTF. The CDR3, as DNA: TGTGCCAGCAGGACAAGGACAGGATGGTATGGCTACACCTTC.